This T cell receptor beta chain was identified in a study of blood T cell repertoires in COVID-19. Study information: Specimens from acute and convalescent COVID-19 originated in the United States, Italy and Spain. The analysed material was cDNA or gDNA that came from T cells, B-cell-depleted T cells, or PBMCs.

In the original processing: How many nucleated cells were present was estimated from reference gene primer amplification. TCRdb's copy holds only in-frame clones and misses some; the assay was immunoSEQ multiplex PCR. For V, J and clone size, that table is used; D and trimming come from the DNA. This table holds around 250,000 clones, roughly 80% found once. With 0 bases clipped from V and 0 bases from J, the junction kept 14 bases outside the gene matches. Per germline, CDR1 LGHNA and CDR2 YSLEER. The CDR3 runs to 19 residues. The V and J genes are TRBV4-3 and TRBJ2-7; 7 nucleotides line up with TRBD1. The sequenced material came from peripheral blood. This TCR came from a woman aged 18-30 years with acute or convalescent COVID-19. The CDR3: CASSQDLLGQAYSSYEQYF. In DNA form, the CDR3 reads TGCGCCAGCAGCCAAGATCTTTTAGGACAGGCCTATAGCTCCTACGAGCAGTACTTC.